The 19 T cell receptor beta chains below come from one sample, sequenced in a study of T cells in Graves' hyperthyroidism and ophthalmopathy. The CDR3 regions of TCR beta were amplified from RNA transcripts. A set of HTBI primers served as the primers for a first-round RT-PCR of the TCR CDR3. TCRdb recomputed calls from the multiplex PCR reads with MiXCR, one row per CDR3 protein. This sample carries about 710,000 distinct CDR3 sequences, 16% of them seen once, and the ten largest clones take approximately 8.4%. Material: blood. These receptors were obtained from a man aged 18 to 35 with Graves' hyperthyroidism.

This clonotype was seen more than once but under ten times. The chain joins TRBV19 to TRBJ2-3, with TRBD2 matching 9 bases. The CDR3 is made up of 15 amino acids. Germline V CDR1 and CDR2: LNHDA, SQIVND (reference sequence). Losses at the gene ends were 3 bases for V and 4 bases for J; bases not matched to a gene: 5. The CDR3 loop reads CASSIPGLAADTQYF. The CDR3, as DNA: TGTGCCAGTAGTATTCCGGGACTAGCCGCAGATACGCAGTATTTT.

This clonotype was detected only a few times. The chain combines TRBV11-2 with TRBJ2-5; maybe TRBD2 (6 bases). V shed 0 bases and J shed 3 bases, with 17 bases lying between them. Germline-derived CDR1 and CDR2 are SGHAT and FQNNGV. The CDR3 totals 17 residues. Here the CDR3 DNA reads TGTGCCAGCAGCTTAGATCCGCCAGGGAGGCCCAAAGAGACCCAGTACTTC. Its translation: CASSLDPPGRPKETQYF.

V and J are TRBV20-1 and TRBJ2-3; the D call may be TRBD1 or TRBD2 (7 bases each). Per the germline V gene, CDR1 is DFQATT and CDR2 is SNEGSKA (reference sequence). This CDR3 region has 14 residues. Trimming stripped 0 bases from V and 6 bases from J, with 13 bases between. In DNA form, the CDR3 reads TGCAGTGCTAGAGATTTCAGGGGGGGGGATACGCAGTATTTT. Amino acids: CSARDFRGGDTQYF.

This chain uses TRBV20-1 with TRBJ2-2; D is possibly TRBD2 (6 bases). The V and J ends lost 5 bases and 3 bases respectively, with 13 bases between them. Germline CDR1 is DFQATT and CDR2 is SNEGSKA (reference sequence). The CDR3 length is 14 residues. The CDR3 DNA follows: TGCAGTGCTCTACTAGCCGGATACACCGGGGAGCTGTTTTTT. Its protein is CSALLAGYTGELFF.

The J gene is TRBJ2-3, the V gene TRBV6-2 or TRBV6-3, with D unresolved. The V gene lost 7 bases and the J gene lost 6 bases, with 11 bases spanning the gap. Germline-derived CDR1 and CDR2 are MNHEY and SVGEGT. The CDR3 spans 12 residues. The CDR3 loop reads CASTTLGDTQYF. The CDR3 DNA reads TGTGCCAGCACCACGCTGGGGGATACGCAGTATTTT.

In this sample, this clonotype turned up a few times. The chain recombines TRBV5-1 with TRBJ2-1; no clear D. CDR3 length: 13 amino acids. Germline loops: CDR1 SGHRS, CDR2 YFSETQ. Trimming stripped 4 bases from V and 9 bases from J, with 14 bases between. The CDR3 DNA follows: TGCGCCAGCAGCGCGGACCCTGGTACTGAGCAGTTCTTC. It codes for CASSADPGTEQFF.

J is TRBJ2-7 and V is TRBV10-3; 8 bases fit TRBD2. Germline V gives CDR1 ENHRY, CDR2 SYGVKD. The CDR3 loop spans 17 amino acids. J lost 1 base, V lost 5 bases, and 13 bases had no gene match. CDR3 residues: CAISQRTSGSGSYEQYF. The CDR3 DNA is TGTGCCATCAGTCAGAGGACCAGCGGGAGCGGTTCCTACGAGCAGTACTTC.

A few counts support this clonotype. The rearrangement links TRBV20-1 to TRBJ1-1; 8 nucleotides align to TRBD1. Per germline, CDR1 DFQATT and CDR2 SNEGSKA (reference sequence). The CDR3 is 13 residues long. Losses at the gene ends were 1 base for V and 4 bases for J; bases not matched to a gene: 2. CDR3 sequence (DNA): TGCAGTGCTAGAGTTGACAGGGGCACTGAAGCTTTCTTT. It encodes CSARVDRGTEAFF.

This clonotype was observed at least ten times. The chain carries TRBV6-2 or TRBV6-3 and TRBJ2-7, with a possible D match to TRBD2 (5 bases). Trimming removed 5 bases from V and 0 bases from J, with 14 bases in between. Per the germline V gene, CDR1 is MNHEY and CDR2 is SVGEGT. This CDR3 region has 15 residues. CDR3 region: CASSHRGKTSYEQYF. CDR3 in DNA: TGTGCCAGCAGTCACCGGGGAAAGACCTCCTACGAGCAGTACTTC.

This clonotype was recorded at least ten times. The chain couples TRBV28 to TRBJ2-2; 10 bases are a match to TRBD2. After removal of 3 bases from V and 0 bases from J, the junction contained 13 bases not matched to a gene. CDR1 and CDR2 (germline): MDHEN, SYDVKM. This CDR3 has 20 residues. Here the CDR3 reads CASSFQASGSLVSNTGELFF. For the CDR3, the DNA is TGTGCCAGCAGTTTTCAGGCTAGCGGGAGTTTGGTCTCGAACACCGGGGAGCTGTTTTTT.

This chain connects TRBV7-9 to TRBJ2-7; no reliable D call. V shed 7 bases and J shed 2 bases, with 12 bases lying between them. Per germline, CDR1 SEHNR and CDR2 FQNEAQ (reference sequence). CDR3 length equals 13 residues. CDR3 residues: CASNEGSTYEQYF. Here the CDR3 DNA reads TGTGCCAGCAACGAAGGGTCTACCTACGAGCAGTACTTC.

In regard to this clonotype: Compared with germline, one end of the junction differs, possibly owing to a read error. V is TRBV7-9 and J is TRBJ1-5, with D unclear. Germline CDR1 is SEHNR and CDR2 is FQNEAQ (reference sequence). The CDR3 length is 12 residues. The CDR3 nucleotides read TGTGCCAGCAGCTTACACAATCAGCCCCATCATTTT. Protein: CASSLHNQPHHF.

The rearrangement links TRBV27 to TRBJ2-1; 12 bases match TRBD2. Germline CDR1 reads MNHEY; CDR2 reads SMNVEV (reference sequence). This CDR3 contains 15 residues. J was trimmed by 10 bases and V by 1 base; bases with no gene match: 5. The CDR3 here is CASSLFRLAGGEQFF. DNA of the CDR3: TGTGCCAGCAGTTTATTTAGGCTAGCGGGAGGGGAGCAGTTCTTC.

The chain combines TRBV28 with TRBJ2-7; 11 bases map to TRBD2. With V trimmed by 10 bases and J by 4 bases, 9 bases remained unmatched. Germline lookup yields CDR1 MDHEN and CDR2 SYDVKM. CDR3 size: 14 residues. The CDR3 sequence: CATAGSGRGYEQYF. Written as DNA, the CDR3 is TGTGCCACCGCTGGTAGCGGGAGGGGATACGAGCAGTACTTC.

This clonotype was detected only a few times. J is TRBJ1-4 and V is TRBV20-1; D unresolved. Trimming left V 6 bases short and J 4 bases short, with 15 bases between. Per the germline V gene, CDR1 is DFQATT and CDR2 is SNEGSKA (reference sequence). The CDR3 is 14 amino acids. The CDR3 DNA sequence: TGCAGTGCGCCCTCCACTGGAGATAATGAAAAACTGTTTTTT. Encoded protein: CSAPSTGDNEKLFF.

This clonotype was seen more than once but under ten times. The rearrangement links TRBV4-1 to TRBJ2-2; unclear D gene. This CDR3 is 14 amino acids long. Germline CDR1 is MGHRA and CDR2 is YSYEKL. The V gene lost 0 bases and the J gene lost 4 bases, with 6 bases spanning the gap. This CDR3 is CASSQDWGTGELFF. CDR3 nucleotides: TGCGCCAGCAGCCAAGACTGGGGCACCGGGGAGCTGTTTTTT.

The table lists this clonotype with a few counts. The J gene is TRBJ1-6, the V gene TRBV6-5; 7 bases match TRBD1. The germline V gene encodes CDR1 MNHEY and CDR2 SVGAGI. The CDR3 has 15 residues. After removal of 2 bases from V and 9 bases from J, the junction contained 7 bases not matched to a gene. The CDR3 sequence: CASSYTQGLGSPLHF. CDR3 nucleotide sequence: TGTGCCAGCAGTTACACACAGGGGCTGGGTTCACCCCTCCACTTT.

The chain links TRBV12-3 or TRBV12-4 to TRBJ2-2; 12 bases map to TRBD1. J gave up 1 base and V 7 bases, and 16 bases lay outside the gene matches. This CDR3 comprises 20 residues. The CDR3 DNA follows: TGTGCCAGCACTCCCCCCTCCGGGACAGGGGGCCGGTTGAACACCGGGGAGCTGTTTTTT. It encodes CASTPPSGTGGRLNTGELFF.

V gene TRBV4-3 combines with J gene TRBJ2-1; 9 nucleotides line up with TRBD2. CDR1 LGHNA and CDR2 YSLEER come from the germline V gene. This CDR3 is 18 amino acids long. J gave up 9 bases and V 5 bases, and 20 bases lay outside the gene matches. The CDR3 protein is CASSSRGRASGTWGEQFF. In DNA form, the CDR3 reads TGCGCCAGCAGCTCCCGAGGGAGGGCTAGCGGGACGTGGGGTGAGCAGTTCTTC.